These 31 T cell receptor beta chains came from one sample sequenced in a study of T cell repertoires in cytomegalovirus infection. TCRdb processed the reads anew with MiXCR; each CDR3 protein has one entry. The table lists around 530,000 distinct CDR3 sequences, around 27% of them singletons, with approximately 13% in the top ten. Input material: PBMCs. The receptors come from a human donor in good health (CMV status not recorded). Some clones in this sample may be carry-over from other donors' samples.

The chain recombines TRBV30 with TRBJ2-1; D gene unclear. The germline CDR1 and CDR2 sequences are GTSNPN and SVGIG (reference sequence). Trimming took off 3 bases at V and 8 bases at J, with 17 bases between the two ends. CDR3 length: 14 residues. Written as DNA, the CDR3 is TGTGCCTGGAGGTACGAGTATAAGAGTCATGAGCAGTTCTTC. Amino acid sequence: CAWRYEYKSHEQFF.

The sample holds a few counts of this clonotype. The gene calls are TRBV6-2 or TRBV6-3 and TRBJ2-1, with D perhaps matching TRBD2 (6 bases). This CDR3 has 12 amino acids. Trimming pared 6 bases from V and 14 bases from J, leaving 17 bases between. Germline CDR1 and CDR2: MNHEY and SVGEGT. CDR3 nucleotides: TGTGCCAGCAGCCGCGGGACCCTCGACGAGTTCTTC. Its protein is CASSRGTLDEFF.

The rearrangement joins TRBV27 to TRBJ1-6, with D uncertain. Trimming removed 5 bases from V and 5 bases from J, with 10 bases in between. CDR3 length: 14 amino acids. CDR1 is MNHEY, CDR2 SMNVEV, per germline (reference sequence). The CDR3 loop is CASSPGLDNSPLHF. CDR3 nucleotide sequence: TGTGCCAGCAGTCCCGGACTCGATAATTCACCCCTCCACTTT.

About this clonotype: The junction differs from germline at one of its ends, possibly a read error. This chain uses TRBV7-3 with TRBJ2-1, with D possibly matching TRBD2 (6 bases). The CDR3 totals 14 residues. The V gene's germline CDR1 is SGHTA and CDR2 FQGTGA. CDR3 sequence (DNA): TGTGCCAGCAGCTTAACCCCCCCCGAGTTAGGAGGGCCTTTC. It yields the protein CASSLTPPELGGPF. Full variable domain (remainder filled in from reference TRBV7-3 and TRBJ2-1): GAGVSQTPSNKVTEKGKYVELRCDPISGHTALYWYRQSLGQGPEFLIYFQGTGAADDSGLPNDRFFAVRPEGSVSTLKIQRTERGDSAVYLCASSLTPPELGGPFGPGTRLTVL.

CDR3 sequence (DNA): TGTGCCAGCAGGTTCTGCGGTCTCTCCTACGAGCAGTACGTC. Its translation: CASRFCGLSYEQYV. The chain links TRBV11-2 to TRBJ2-7; D is uncertain. Trimming left V 6 bases short and J 0 bases short, with 12 bases between. From germline, CDR1 is SGHAT and CDR2 FQNNGV. The CDR3 contains 14 residues.

The chain links TRBV4-3 to TRBJ2-6; no reliable D call. Per the germline V gene, CDR1 is LGHNA and CDR2 is YSLEER. V lost 3 bases to trimming and J lost 0 bases, with 6 bases between them. The CDR3 loop spans 15 amino acids. CDR3 nucleotide sequence: TGCGCCAGCAGCCACGGAAACTCTGGGGCCAACGTCCTGACTTTC. Its protein is CASSHGNSGANVLTF.

This chain joins TRBV20-1 and TRBJ2-3; D gene uncertain. V lost 0 bases and J 3 bases, leaving 10 bases between the germline ends. The CDR3 consists of 14 residues. Germline-derived CDR1 and CDR2 are DFQATT and SNEGSKA (reference sequence). CDR3 DNA: TGCAGTGCTAGAGATACGCCGTGGACAGATACGCAGTATTTT. This gives the protein CSARDTPWTDTQYF.

The chain is built from TRBV19 and TRBJ1-5; TRBD1 matches at 7 bases. CDR1 is LNHDA and CDR2 is SQIVND in the germline V gene (reference sequence). The length of the CDR3 is 14 residues. J lost 6 bases, V lost 2 bases, and 4 bases had no gene match. CDR3 DNA sequence: TGTGCCAGTAGTATACCACAGGGGACTCAGCCCCAGCATTTT. Translating it yields CASSIPQGTQPQHF.

The sample holds many counts of this clonotype. At one boundary the junction diverges from the germline segment, which might be a read error. The gene calls are TRBV6-2 or TRBV6-3 and TRBJ2-2, with TRBD2 matching 16 bases. CDR3 length equals 20 residues. In germline, CDR1 is MNHEY, CDR2 SVGEGT. CDR3 protein: CASSPTPGTSGRGNAGELFF. CDR3 in DNA: TGTGCCAGCAGTCCCACACCCGGGACTAGCGGGAGGGGGAACGCCGGGGAGCTGTTTTTT.

This clonotype came up a few times. The rearrangement uses TRBV9 and TRBJ1-1, with unresolved D. V was clipped by 2 bases and J by 1 base, with 9 bases between them. The CDR3 consists of 14 residues. The germline gives CDR1 SGDLS, CDR2 YYNGEE. For the CDR3, the DNA is TGTGCCAGCAGCGTCGAGACCTCGAACACTGAAGCTTTCTTT. This encodes CASSVETSNTEAFF.

J is TRBJ1-1 and V is TRBV5-6; tentatively, D is TRBD1 (5 bases). Per germline, CDR1 SGHDT and CDR2 YYEEEE. Trimming removed 3 bases at V and 5 bases at J, with 20 bases between. CDR3 length: 16 amino acids. CDR3: CASSSGPSGGKTEAFF. The CDR3 region has the DNA TGTGCCAGCAGCTCGGGACCGTCCGGAGGTAAGACTGAAGCTTTCTTT.

This clonotype has a handful of counts. The chain couples TRBV4-1 to TRBJ1-5; 9 nucleotides align to TRBD1. Germline V lookup: CDR1 MGHRA, CDR2 YSYEKL. This CDR3 is built from 17 residues. Trimming removed 0 bases from V and 5 bases from J; junction bases left unmatched: 8. The CDR3 DNA reads as TGCGCCAGCAGCCAAGAGACAGGGGGGGGATTGGATCAGCCCCAGCATTTT. It specifies CASSQETGGGLDQPQHF.

This clonotype was observed a few times. This chain joins TRBV7-9 and TRBJ2-7, with D uncertain. The CDR3 has 13 amino acids. Trimming stripped 1 base from V and 6 bases from J, with 10 bases between. Germline V CDR1 and CDR2: SEHNR, FQNEAQ (reference sequence). For the CDR3, the DNA is TGTGCCAGCAGCTTAGTATCACCCCCCGAGCAGTACTTC. As protein: CASSLVSPPEQYF.

This chain uses TRBV19 with TRBJ2-5; 12 nucleotides line up with TRBD1. This CDR3 comprises 16 residues. Germline CDR1 LNHDA, CDR2 SQIVND (reference sequence). V was pared by 4 bases and J by 5 bases, with 8 bases of the junction left unmatched. The CDR3 bases are TGTGCCAGTAGTACGACGGGACAGGGGGCGTGGGAGACCCAGTACTTC. This encodes CASSTTGQGAWETQYF.

The sample holds a few counts of this clonotype. The rearrangement joins TRBV28 to TRBJ2-3; 13 bases line up with TRBD2. The V segment lost 5 bases and the J segment 7 bases; nucleotides outside the gene matches: 6. This CDR3 is built from 15 residues. The V gene's germline CDR1 is MDHEN and CDR2 SYDVKM. The DNA of the CDR3 is TGTGCCAGCAGTACACTAGCGGGAGGGCCTAATACGCAGTATTTT. Its protein is CASSTLAGGPNTQYF.

V usage is TRBV20-1 and J usage is TRBJ2-1; 13 bases agree with TRBD2. The CDR3 loop spans 16 amino acids. Trimming removed 4 bases from V and 6 bases from J; junction bases left unmatched: 9. Germline CDR1 reads DFQATT; CDR2 reads SNEGSKA (reference sequence). The CDR3 protein is CSAKRRGTSGTNEQFF. The CDR3 DNA reads TGCAGTGCTAAAAGGAGGGGGACTAGCGGGACCAATGAGCAGTTCTTC.

In this sample, this clonotype turned up many times. V and J are TRBV11-3 and TRBJ1-6; D is ambiguous. Germline V CDR1 and CDR2: SGHNT, YENEEA. Trimming cost V 0 bases and J 0 bases, with 12 bases left between them. The CDR3 covers 18 residues. CDR3: CASSLDQSGSSYNSPLHF. The CDR3 DNA follows: TGTGCCAGCAGCTTAGATCAATCGGGGTCCTCCTATAATTCACCCCTCCACTTT.

The CDR3: CASSYNPPPAGAHTEAFF. DNA of the CDR3: TGTGCCAGCAGTTATAACCCCCCGCCGGCGGGGGCCCACACTGAAGCTTTCTTT. The chain joins TRBV6-5 to TRBJ1-1, with TRBD1 as a possible D gene (6 bases). The germline V gene encodes CDR1 MNHEY and CDR2 SVGAGI. The CDR3 totals 18 residues. Trimming cost V 3 bases and J 3 bases, with 23 bases left between them.

This clonotype was found many times. V usage is TRBV6-5 and J usage is TRBJ2-6, with D maybe TRBD1 (7 bases). Germline-derived CDR1 and CDR2 are MNHEY and SVGAGI. Trimming left V 6 bases short and J 4 bases short, with 16 bases between. This CDR3 is built from 16 residues. The CDR3 sequence is CASSRGANSGANVLTF. In nucleotides, the CDR3 is TGTGCCAGCAGCAGGGGGGCCAACTCCGGGGCCAACGTCCTGACTTTC.

This clonotype was picked up a small number of times. The V gene is TRBV4-3, the J gene TRBJ2-3; TRBD2 matches 10 bases. This CDR3 has 15 residues. Losses at the gene ends were 2 bases for V and 1 base for J; bases not matched to a gene: 0. In germline, CDR1 is LGHNA, CDR2 YSLEER. The CDR3 reads CASSQLAGGTDTQYF. CDR3 DNA sequence: TGCGCCAGCAGCCAACTAGCGGGGGGCACAGATACGCAGTATTTT.

This clonotype is deemed medium-sized (0.01 to 0.1%). The genes are TRBV20-1 and TRBJ2-7; TRBD1 agrees at 7 bases. From germline, CDR1 is DFQATT and CDR2 SNEGSKA (reference sequence). There are 14 residues in the CDR3. V was clipped by 4 bases and J by 2 bases; unmatched bases: 8. CDR3 nucleotide sequence: TGCAGTGCTACTCGCCGGGACAGCCCCTACGAGCAGTACTTC. This codes for CSATRRDSPYEQYF.

The table lists this clonotype with a few counts. The chain joins TRBV19 to TRBJ2-1; no reliable D call. The CDR3 length is 13 residues. Between the trimmed V and J ends, which lost 7 bases and 6 bases, there was a span of 13 bases. Per germline, CDR1 LNHDA and CDR2 SQIVND (reference sequence). CDR3: CASKRSGVNEQFF. The CDR3, as DNA: TGTGCCAGTAAAAGATCGGGTGTCAATGAGCAGTTCTTC.

This sequence joins TRBV27 and TRBJ2-7; a weak D match, TRBD1 (6 bases). Between the trimmed V and J ends, which lost 8 bases and 0 bases, there was a span of 11 bases. Germline-derived CDR1 and CDR2 are MNHEY and SMNVEV (reference sequence). The CDR3 runs 13 residues. CDR3 amino acids: CASLGRGSYEQYF. The CDR3 DNA follows: TGTGCCAGCTTGGGCAGGGGCTCCTACGAGCAGTACTTC.

The chain is built from TRBV6-2 or TRBV6-3 and TRBJ2-7; D may match TRBD1 or TRBD2 (5 bases each). Germline CDR1 and CDR2: MNHEY and SVGEGT. The CDR3 sequence is 13 residues long. V dropped 6 bases and J dropped 7 bases, with 16 bases sitting between them. The DNA for the CDR3 is TGTGCCAGCAGGGGAGACAGCCCCCGGGAGCAGTACGTC. Protein product: CASRGDSPREQYV.

CDR3 region: CASSFSGTAMNTEAFF. The CDR3 bases are TGTGCCAGTAGTTTCTCCGGGACAGCGATGAACACTGAAGCTTTCTTT. V is TRBV19 and J is TRBJ1-1, with 7 bases lining up with TRBD1. Germline CDR1 LNHDA, CDR2 SQIVND (reference sequence). J lost 0 bases, V lost 5 bases, and 9 bases had no gene match. CDR3 length equals 16 residues.

The chain joins TRBV28 to TRBJ1-1; 7 bases are a match to TRBD1. The CDR3 extends over 15 amino acids. Germline CDR1 and CDR2: MDHEN and SYDVKM. V was pared by 5 bases and J by 3 bases, with 9 bases of the junction left unmatched. The CDR3 DNA is TGTGCCAGCAGTCAACGAACGGGACAGCACACTGAAGCTTTCTTT. It codes for CASSQRTGQHTEAFF.

The sample holds a few counts of this clonotype. The chain employs TRBV7-9 and TRBJ2-1; D not resolved. V lost 5 bases and J lost 0, with 14 bases in between. This CDR3 region has 16 residues. Germline CDR1 SEHNR, CDR2 FQNEAQ (reference sequence). The CDR3 protein is CASSPDLKSSYNEQFF. The CDR3 coding sequence is TGTGCCAGCAGCCCAGACTTGAAAAGCTCCTACAATGAGCAGTTCTTC.

This clonotype was counted between two and nine times. The chain carries TRBV10-2 and TRBJ1-5; D uncertain. There are 12 residues in the CDR3. The germline CDR1 and CDR2 sequences are WSHSY and SAAADI. Trimming took off 8 bases at V and 9 bases at J, with 14 bases between the two ends. CDR3 in DNA: TGCGCCAGCTCGAACAGTTTTTGGCCCCAGCATTTT. The encoded protein is CASSNSFWPQHF.

This chain uses TRBV12-5 with TRBJ2-1; 9 positions match TRBD1. The germline gives CDR1 LGHNT, CDR2 FRNRAP. The CDR3 is 16 residues long. Trimming cost V 5 bases and J 8 bases; bases outside gene matches: 13. Here the CDR3 DNA reads TGTGCTAGTGGTCCGGACAGGGGCACCTTGGGGGATGAGCAGTTCTTC. It translates to CASGPDRGTLGDEQFF.

This clonotype was seen many times. The chain is built from TRBV11-2 and TRBJ2-5; 7 bases are shared with TRBD2. The length of the CDR3 is 13 residues. Germline V gives CDR1 SGHAT, CDR2 FQNNGV. With V trimmed by 5 bases and J by 7 bases, 7 bases remained unmatched. The CDR3 loop is CASSIRTSGTQYF. The CDR3 DNA reads TGTGCCAGCAGCATCAGGACTAGTGGGACCCAGTACTTC.

A few counts support this clonotype. The chain couples TRBV20-1 to TRBJ2-3, with D perhaps given as TRBD1 or TRBD2 (5 bases each). The CDR3 length is 16 residues. Germline CDR1 DFQATT, CDR2 SNEGSKA (reference sequence). The V gene lost 5 bases and the J gene lost 1 base, with 19 bases spanning the gap. DNA of the CDR3: TGCAGTGCTGGGGCACGCGGAGGAAAACGCACAGATACGCAGTATTTT. This encodes CSAGARGGKRTDTQYF.